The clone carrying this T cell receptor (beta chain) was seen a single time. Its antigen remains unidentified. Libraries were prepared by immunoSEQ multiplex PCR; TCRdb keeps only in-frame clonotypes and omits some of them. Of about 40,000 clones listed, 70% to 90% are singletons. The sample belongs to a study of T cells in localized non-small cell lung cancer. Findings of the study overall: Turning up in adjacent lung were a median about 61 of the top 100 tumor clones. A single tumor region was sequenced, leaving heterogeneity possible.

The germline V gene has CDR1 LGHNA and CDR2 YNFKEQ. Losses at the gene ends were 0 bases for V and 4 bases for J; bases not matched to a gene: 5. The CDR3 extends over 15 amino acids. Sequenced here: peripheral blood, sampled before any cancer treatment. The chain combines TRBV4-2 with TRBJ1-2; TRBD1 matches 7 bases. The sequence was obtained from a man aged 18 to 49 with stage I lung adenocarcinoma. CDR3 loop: CASSQEVQGIYGYTF. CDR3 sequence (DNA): TGTGCCAGCAGCCAAGAAGTACAGGGGATCTATGGCTACACCTTC.